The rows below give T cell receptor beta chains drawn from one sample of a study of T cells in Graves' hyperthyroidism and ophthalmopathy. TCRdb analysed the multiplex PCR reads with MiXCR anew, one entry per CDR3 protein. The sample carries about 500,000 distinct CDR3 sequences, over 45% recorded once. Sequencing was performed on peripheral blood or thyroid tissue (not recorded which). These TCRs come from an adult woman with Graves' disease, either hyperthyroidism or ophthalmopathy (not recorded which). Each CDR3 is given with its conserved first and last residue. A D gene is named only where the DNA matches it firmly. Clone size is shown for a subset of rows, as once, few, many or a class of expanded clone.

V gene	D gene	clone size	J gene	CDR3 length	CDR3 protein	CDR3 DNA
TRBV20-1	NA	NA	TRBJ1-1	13	CSARPDRYTEAFF	TGCAGTGCTAGACCGGACAGATACACTGAAGCTTTCTTT
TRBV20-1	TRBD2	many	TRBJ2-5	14	CSAEPGLAGETQYF	TGCAGTGCTGAGCCGGGACTAGCGGGAGAGACCCAGTACTTC
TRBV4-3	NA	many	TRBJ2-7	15	CASSQDGYIPYEQYF	TGCGCCAGCAGCCAAGATGGTTACATTCCCTACGAGCAGTACTTC
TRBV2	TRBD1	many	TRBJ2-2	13	CASSGTGAGELFF	TGTGCCAGCTCTGGGACAGGGGCCGGGGAGCTGTTTTTT
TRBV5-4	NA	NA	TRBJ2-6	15	CASSLAGGGANVLTF	TGTGCCAGCAGCTTGGCGGGCGGAGGGGCCAACGTCCTGACTTTC
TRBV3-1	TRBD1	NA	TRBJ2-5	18	CASSQDGVWTGQAETQYF	TGTGCCAGCAGCCAAGACGGAGTATGGACAGGGCAGGCTGAGACCCAGTACTTC
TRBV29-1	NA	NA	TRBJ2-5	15	CSVGPHDRPGETQYF	TGCAGCGTTGGCCCCCACGACAGGCCGGGGGAGACCCAGTACTTC
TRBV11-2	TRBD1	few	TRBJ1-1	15	CASSPRTGPGTEAFF	TGTGCCAGCAGCCCCAGGACAGGGCCTGGAACTGAAGCTTTCTTT
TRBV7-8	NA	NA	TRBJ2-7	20	CASSIYLCSVEGGSSYEQYF	NA
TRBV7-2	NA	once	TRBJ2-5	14	CASSRLEDQETQYF	TGTGCCAGCAGCCGACTGGAGGACCAAGAGACCCAGTACTTC
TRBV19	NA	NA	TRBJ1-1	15	CASSGSGVGNTEASF	TGTGCCAGTAGTGGGTCAGGGGTCGGGAACACTGAAGCTTCCTTT
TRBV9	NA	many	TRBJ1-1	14	CASSVDGENTEAFF	TGTGCCAGCAGCGTAGATGGGGAGAACACTGAAGCTTTCTTT
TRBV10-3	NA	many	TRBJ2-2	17	CAISEWRQGADTGELFF	TGTGCCATCAGTGAGTGGAGGCAGGGTGCGGACACCGGGGAGCTGTTTTTT
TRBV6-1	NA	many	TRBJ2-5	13	CASSGDLQETQYF	TGTGCCAGCAGTGGGGACTTACAAGAGACCCAGTACTTC
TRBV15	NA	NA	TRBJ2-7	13	CATSFRTGYEQYF	TGTGCCACCAGCTTTCGGACTGGCTACGAGCAGTACTTC
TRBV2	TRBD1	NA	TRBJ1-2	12	CASTSTGTGYTF	TGTGCCAGCACCTCGACAGGGACGGGCTACACCTTC
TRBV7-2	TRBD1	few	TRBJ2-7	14	CASSSRTGAHEQYF	TGTGCCAGCAGCTCCCGGACAGGCGCGCATGAGCAGTACTTC
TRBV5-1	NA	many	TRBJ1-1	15	CASSPGPGQNTEAFF	TGCGCCAGCAGCCCAGGACCGGGTCAGAACACTGAAGCTTTCTTT
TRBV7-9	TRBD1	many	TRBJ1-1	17	CAISGPGQGKKTTEAFF	TGTGCCATATCAGGACCGGGACAGGGGAAGAAGACCACTGAAGCTTTCTTT
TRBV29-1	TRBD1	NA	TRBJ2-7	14	CSVELTGNSYEQYF	TGCAGCGTTGAATTGACAGGGAACTCCTACGAGCAGTACTTC
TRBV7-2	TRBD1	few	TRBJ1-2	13	CASSWTGIDGYTF	TGTGCCAGCAGCTGGACAGGGATTGATGGCTACACCTTC
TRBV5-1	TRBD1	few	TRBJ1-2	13	CASSYPGQAGYTF	TGTGCCAGCAGCTACCCGGGACAGGCGGGCTACACCTTC
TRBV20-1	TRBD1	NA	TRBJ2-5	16	CSASSAGTEGIGTQYF	TGCAGTGCCAGCAGCGCTGGGACAGAGGGCATCGGGACCCAGTACTTC
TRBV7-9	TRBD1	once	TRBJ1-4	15	CASSTRQGWSEKLFF	TGTGCCAGCAGCACAAGACAGGGATGGAGTGAAAAACTGTTTTTT
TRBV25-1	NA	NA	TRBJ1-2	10	CASNCYGYTF	TGTGCCTCTAACTGCTATGGCTACACCTTC
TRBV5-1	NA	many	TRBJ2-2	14	CASSLGDKSGELFF	TGCGCCAGCAGCTTGGGGGATAAGAGCGGGGAGCTGTTTTTT
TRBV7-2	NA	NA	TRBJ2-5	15	CASSPMPSGEETQYF	TGTGCCAGCAGCCCCATGCCATCCGGGGAAGAGACCCAGTACTTC
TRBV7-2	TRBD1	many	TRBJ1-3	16	CASSLGTVSSGNTIYF	TGTGCCAGCAGCCTAGGGACAGTTAGCTCTGGAAACACCATATATTTT
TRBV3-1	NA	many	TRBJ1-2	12	CASSDPGDGYTF	TGTGCCAGCAGTGACCCTGGGGATGGCTACACCTTC
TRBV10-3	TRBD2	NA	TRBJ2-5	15	CAISRAGGPQETQYF	TGTGCCATCAGTAGGGCGGGAGGCCCACAAGAGACCCAGTACTTC
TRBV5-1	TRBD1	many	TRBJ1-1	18	CASSRTGFPNTPNTEAFF	TGCGCCAGCAGCAGGACAGGGTTCCCCAACACCCCGAACACTGAAGCTTTCTTT
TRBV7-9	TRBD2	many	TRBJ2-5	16	CASSLASGGDRETQYF	TGTGCCAGCAGCTTAGCCAGCGGGGGGGATCGGGAGACCCAGTACTTC
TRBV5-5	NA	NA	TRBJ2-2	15	CASSLSGVSTGELFF	TGTGCCAGCAGCTTGTCGGGCGTAAGCACCGGGGAGCTGTTTTTT
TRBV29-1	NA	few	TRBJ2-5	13	CSVEDLTQETQYF	TGCAGCGTTGAAGATCTAACCCAAGAGACCCAGTACTTC
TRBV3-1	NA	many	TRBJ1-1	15	CASSLPGTPDTEAFF	TGTGCCAGCAGTCTCCCCGGGACACCCGACACTGAAGCTTTCTTT
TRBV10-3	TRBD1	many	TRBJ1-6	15	CAISLSGQGNSPLHF	TGTGCCATCAGTTTAAGCGGACAGGGTAATTCACCCCTCCACTTT
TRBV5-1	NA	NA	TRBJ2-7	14	CASSLPGQPDEQYF	TGTGCCAGCAGCTTGCCCGGACAGCCGGACGAGCAGTACTTC
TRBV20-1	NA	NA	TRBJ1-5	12	CSSPGPAQPQHF	TGCAGTAGCCCTGGGCCGGCTCAGCCCCAGCATTTT
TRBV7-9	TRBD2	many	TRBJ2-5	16	CASSPSRSSGQETQYF	TGTGCCAGCAGCCCCTCCCGTTCTAGCGGACAAGAGACCCAGTACTTC
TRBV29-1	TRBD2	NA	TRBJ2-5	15	CSVEDRGLAGETQYF	TGCAGCGTTGAAGATCGCGGACTAGCGGGAGAGACCCAGTACTTC
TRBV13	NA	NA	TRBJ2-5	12	CASSRAPGTQYF	TGTGCCAGCAGCCGTGCGCCCGGGACCCAGTACTTC
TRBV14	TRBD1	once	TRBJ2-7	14	CASSPYQGADEQYF	TGTGCCAGCAGCCCCTATCAGGGGGCAGACGAGCAGTACTTC
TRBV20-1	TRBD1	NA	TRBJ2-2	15	CSAREQGVLIGELFF	TGCAGTGCGAGGGAACAGGGGGTATTAATCGGGGAGCTGTTTTTT
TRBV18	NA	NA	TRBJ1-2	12	CASSPDLGGYTF	TGTGCCAGCTCACCTGACCTCGGGGGCTACACCTTC
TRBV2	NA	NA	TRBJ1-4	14	CASTSGTTNEKLFF	TGTGCCAGCACGAGCGGGACAACTAATGAAAAACTGTTTTTT
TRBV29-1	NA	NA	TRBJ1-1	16	CSVREVGRRVNTEAFF	TGCAGCGTTAGAGAAGTGGGGAGGAGGGTGAACACTGAAGCTTTCTTT
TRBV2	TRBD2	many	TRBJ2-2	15	CASSDVGLGTGELFF	TGTGCCAGCAGTGATGTGGGACTAGGCACCGGGGAGCTGTTTTTT